What follows are 3 T cell receptor beta chains derived from one specimen sequenced in a study of PD-1 blockade in classical Hodgkin lymphoma. All trial patients relapsed after autologous stem cell transplantation. From thawed PBMCs, CD4+ T cells were purified using magnetic negative selection. TCRdb's copy holds only in-frame clones and misses some; the assay was immunoSEQ multiplex PCR. This sample carries about 35,000 clones, 80% to 95% of them seen once, and the ten largest clones take about 0.21%. Specimen: CD4+ T cells from blood, collected at baseline. Receptor source: a human donor with classical Hodgkin lymphoma.

The chain employs TRBV10-3 and TRBJ2-2; TRBD1 agrees at 7 bases. V lost 6 bases and J lost 4; bases outside the gene matches: 20. This CDR3 region has 19 residues. The V gene's germline CDR1 is ENHRY and CDR2 SYGVKD. The CDR3 here is CAISRQGNPVRESTGELFF. In nucleotides, the CDR3 is TGTGCCATCAGCCGACAGGGAAATCCCGTCCGTGAGAGCACCGGGGAGCTGTTTTTT.

This chain links TRBV19 with TRBJ2-7; D uncertain. The CDR3 is 14 amino acids. V gave up 4 bases and J gave up 3 bases, with 13 bases separating them. Germline CDR1 and CDR2: LNHDA and SQIVND (reference sequence). The DNA of the CDR3 is TGTGCCAGTAGTACCCCGGGCCTCTACTACGAGCAGTACTTC. Translation: CASSTPGLYYEQYF.

This clone was seen a single time. The chain carries TRBV5-3 and TRBJ2-1, with 13 bases fitting TRBD2. TRBV5-3 is an open reading frame, and its role is uncertain. CDR3 size: 15 residues. Unmatched junction bases numbered 2, after V lost 0 bases and J lost 8 bases. The CDR3 sequence: CARSLATSGRHEQFF. The DNA of the CDR3 is TGTGCCAGAAGCTTGGCGACTAGCGGGAGGCATGAGCAGTTCTTC.